The present TCR beta chain was sequenced within a study of blood T cell repertoires in COVID-19. To note about this clone: The same CDR3 also results from other DNA sequences found in this sample.

The length of the CDR3 is 13 residues. Trimming pared 6 bases from V and 4 bases from J, leaving 12 bases between. From germline, CDR1 is MNHEY and CDR2 SMNVEV (reference sequence). Authors' data handling: For nucleated cells, counts were estimated from reference gene primer amplification. The protocol was immunoSEQ multiplex PCR, while the TCRdb copy is restricted to in-frame clones and leaves out a portion. V and J calls and clone size are as listed in that table; D and trimming were resolved from the DNA. The repertoire holds under 150,000 clones, approximately 90% seen once, with roughly 8.9% in the top ten.

The sequence was obtained from a woman in her 70s who had recovered from COVID-19. What was sequenced was peripheral blood. This chain links TRBV27 with TRBJ1-2; D is possibly TRBD1 (6 bases). CDR3 protein: CASSPRRGYGYTF. CDR3 DNA sequence: TGTGCCAGCAGCCCCCGCAGGGGCTATGGCTACACCTTC.